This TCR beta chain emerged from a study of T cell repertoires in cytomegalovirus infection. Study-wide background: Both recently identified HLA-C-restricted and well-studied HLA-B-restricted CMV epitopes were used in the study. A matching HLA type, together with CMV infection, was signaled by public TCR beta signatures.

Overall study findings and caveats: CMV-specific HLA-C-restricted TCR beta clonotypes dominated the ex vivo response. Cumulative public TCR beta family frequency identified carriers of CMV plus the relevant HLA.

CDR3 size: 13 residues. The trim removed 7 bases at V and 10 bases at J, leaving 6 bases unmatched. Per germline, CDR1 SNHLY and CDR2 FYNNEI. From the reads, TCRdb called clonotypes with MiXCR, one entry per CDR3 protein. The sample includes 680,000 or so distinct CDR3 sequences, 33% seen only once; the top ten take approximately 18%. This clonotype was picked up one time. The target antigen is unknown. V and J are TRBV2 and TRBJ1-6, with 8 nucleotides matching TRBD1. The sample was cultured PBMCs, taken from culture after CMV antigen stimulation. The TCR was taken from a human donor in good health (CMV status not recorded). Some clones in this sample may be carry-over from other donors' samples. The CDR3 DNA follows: TGTGCCAGCACGGCAGGGGGCCAATCACCCCTCCACTTT. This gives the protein CASTAGGQSPLHF. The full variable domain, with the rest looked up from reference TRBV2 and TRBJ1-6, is EPEVTQTPSHQVTQMGQEVILRCVPISNHLYFYWYRQILGQKVEFLVSFYNNEISEKSEIFDDQFSVERPDGSNFTLKIRSTKLEDSAMYFCASTAGGQSPLHFGNGTRLTVT.